This T cell receptor (beta chain) was profiled in a study of blood T cell repertoires in COVID-19. Study as a whole: COVID-19 samples collected from the United States, Italy and Spain covered acute and convalescent phases.

Assay used: immunoSEQ multiplex PCR; TCRdb lists only in-frame clones, some missing. The sample contains some 180,000 clones, approximately 89% of which appear only once. Sequenced input: PBMCs or T cells enriched from blood (not recorded which). The clonotype originates from a man aged 40-49 years who had recovered from COVID-19.

CDR3 loop: CATSTTGGVHTF. CDR3 bases: TGTGCCACCAGCACTACAGGGGGCGTACACACCTTC. V is TRBV15 and J is TRBJ1-2; 9 bases align to TRBD1. The CDR3 has 12 amino acids. J was trimmed by 12 bases and V by 4 bases; bases with no gene match: 6. Per germline, CDR1 LNHNV and CDR2 YYDKDF (reference sequence).